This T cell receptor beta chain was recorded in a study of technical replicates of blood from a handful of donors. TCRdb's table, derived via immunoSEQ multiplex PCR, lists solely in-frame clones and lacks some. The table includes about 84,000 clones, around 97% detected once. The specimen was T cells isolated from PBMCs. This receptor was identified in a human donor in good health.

Here the CDR3 reads CASSSSRGSYNEQFF. The CDR3 region has the DNA TGTGCCAGCAGCTCCTCCCGCGGCTCCTACAATGAGCAGTTCTTC. The chain joins TRBV7-8 to TRBJ2-1; D is unresolved. Germline V gives CDR1 SGHVS, CDR2 FQNEAQ. V was trimmed by 4 bases and J by 0 bases, leaving 10 bases between them. The CDR3 is 15 amino acids.